The entry below gives a single T cell receptor (beta chain) sequence along with its context. A junction end diverges from the germline sequence, so it may reflect a read error. The read ends 3 residues shy of where the CDR3 ends; the end is completed using the germline J gene. The data were obtained in a study of T cells in women clearing cervical HPV infection. Germline CDR1 reads LGHNA; CDR2 reads YNFKEQ. This CDR3 has 14 residues. Clones were sequenced by immunoSEQ multiplex PCR, and TCRdb holds only the in-frame ones, with some missing. The table for this sample gives 30,000 to 45,000 clones. The V and J genes are TRBV4-2 and TRBJ2-7, with 8 bases that match TRBD1. The source is a woman between 18 and 70 years old with a cervical HPV16 infection that either progressed to CIN3+ or cleared (not recorded which). The sample taken for sequencing was blood buffy coat. CDR3 loop: CASRLQTGAYEQYF. The covered CDR3 bases are TGCGCCAGCAGACTACAGACAGGGGCCTACGAG.